Listed below are T cell receptor beta chains from one sample, sequenced in a study of T cells in Graves' hyperthyroidism and ophthalmopathy. Each CDR3 protein gets one entry after TCRdb re-called the multiplex PCR reads with MiXCR. The sample yields about 300,000 distinct CDR3 sequences, 20% to 30% seen once. The sequenced sample consisted of blood. The origin of the receptors is a middle-aged man with Graves' hyperthyroidism that later progressed to Graves' ophthalmopathy. The CDR3 runs from the conserved cysteine through the conserved F or W. Each record gives: clone size, V gene, D gene, J gene, CDR3 protein, CDR3 DNA. D genes are given only for firm matches. Expanded clones are given a class, and other clones once, few, many or no size at all.

>many|TRBV10-3|TRBD1|TRBJ2-5
CAISPDRGLVTQYF
TGTGCCATCAGCCCCGACAGGGGGTTGGTGACCCAGTACTTC
>many|TRBV6-1|TRBD1|TRBJ2-5
CASSDPGQGMEETQYF
TGTGCCAGCAGTGACCCGGGACAGGGAATGGAAGAGACCCAGTACTTC
>many|TRBV2|TRBD1|TRBJ1-1
CASSDGRDRVGYTEAFF
TGTGCCAGCAGTGATGGGAGAGACAGGGTTGGGTACACTGAAGCTTTCTTT
>many|TRBV7-2|NA|TRBJ2-5
CASSLVEGETQYF
TGTGCCAGCAGCTTAGTTGAGGGAGAGACCCAGTACTTC
>NA|TRBV12-3/TRBV12-4|NA|TRBJ2-7
CASSYQSPLDEQYF
TGTGCCAGCAGTTACCAGAGTCCTTTGGACGAGCAGTACTTC
>NA|TRBV2|NA|TRBJ1-5
CASSERKYNQPQHF
TGTGCCAGCAGTGAGCGAAAGTACAATCAGCCCCAGCATTTT
>many|TRBV3-1|NA|TRBJ2-7
CASSQERTGRVYEQYF
TGTGCCAGCAGCCAAGAGAGGACCGGACGGGTCTACGAGCAGTACTTC
>many|TRBV12-3/TRBV12-4|NA|TRBJ1-1
CASSLSFLTNTEAFF
TGTGCCAGCAGTTTGAGTTTCCTTACGAACACTGAAGCTTTCTTT
>many|TRBV4-1|TRBD1|TRBJ1-2
CASSQAGTGGYYGYTF
TGCGCCAGCAGCCAAGCCGGGACAGGGGGTTACTATGGCTACACCTTC
>NA|TRBV11-2|TRBD2|TRBJ2-7
CASSVGGGRSPYEQYF
TGTGCCAGCAGCGTGGGGGGCGGGAGGTCCCCCTACGAGCAGTACTTC
>many|TRBV20-1|NA|TRBJ2-5
CSVKLAAGGKTQYF
TGCAGTGTTAAGCTGGCAGCAGGAGGGAAGACCCAGTACTTC
>many|TRBV5-4|TRBD2|TRBJ2-7
CASSSLAAPSGSYEQYF
TGTGCCAGCAGCTCCTTGGCCGCACCTAGCGGGAGCTACGAGCAGTACTTC
>few|TRBV28|NA|TRBJ2-7
CASSYMSYEQYF
TGTGCCAGCAGTTACATGAGCTACGAGCAGTACTTC
>NA|TRBV11-2|NA|TRBJ2-7
CASSYRRSSGFSYEQYF
TGTGCCAGCAGCTATAGACGGTCATCGGGGTTTAGCTACGAGCAGTACTTC
>many|TRBV24-1|TRBD1|TRBJ2-5
CATSDTGQIKETQYF
TGTGCCACCAGTGACACGGGACAGATTAAGGAGACCCAGTACTTC
>many|TRBV18|NA|TRBJ1-1
CASSPPAGGEAFF
TGTGCCAGCTCACCACCCGCTGGTGGTGAAGCTTTCTTT
>many|TRBV29-1|TRBD2|TRBJ2-7
CSVVKGLASSYEQYF
TGCAGCGTCGTTAAGGGACTAGCGAGCTCCTACGAGCAGTACTTC
>many|TRBV12-3/TRBV12-4|NA|TRBJ1-1
CASSSRRALNTEAFF
TGTGCCAGCAGTTCCCGGAGGGCTTTGAACACTGAAGCTTTCTTT
>NA|TRBV11-2|TRBD1|TRBJ1-3
CASSPKTGGSSGNTIYF
TGTGCCAGCAGCCCAAAGACAGGGGGCTCGTCGGGAAACACCATATATTTT
>many|TRBV12-3/TRBV12-4|NA|TRBJ2-5
CASSLRATQYF
TGTGCCAGCAGTTTACGAGCGACCCAGTACTTC
>few|TRBV6-5|NA|TRBJ1-1
CANSNSDTLNTEAFF
TGTGCCAACAGTAACTCAGACACGCTGAACACTGAGGCTTTCTTT
>many|TRBV7-9|NA|TRBJ1-1
CASSWLTGYGTEAFF
TGTGCCAGCAGCTGGCTTACAGGGTACGGCACTGAAGCTTTCTTT
>many|TRBV7-3|NA|TRBJ2-2
CASSFIAGPNTGELFF
TGTGCCAGCAGCTTCATTGCGGGACCGAACACCGGGGAGCTGTTTTTT
>many|TRBV7-2|NA|TRBJ1-1
CASSLVQRGTEAFF
TGTGCCAGCAGCTTAGTCCAGAGGGGCACTGAAGCTTTCTTT
>NA|TRBV2|NA|TRBJ2-5
CASSENHPGYF
TGTGCCAGCAGTGAAAACCACCCCGGGTACTTC
>once|TRBV12-3/TRBV12-4|TRBD1|TRBJ1-2
CASSSQGRDYGYTF
TGTGCCAGCAGTTCACAGGGGAGGGACTATGGCTACACCTTC
>many|TRBV15|NA|TRBJ1-1
CATSPNRGRPMNTEAFF
TGTGCCACCAGCCCCAACCGTGGAAGACCGATGAACACTGAAGCTTTCTTT
>many|TRBV5-1|TRBD1|TRBJ2-5
CASSLSTGEETQYF
TGCGCCAGCAGCTTGTCGACAGGGGAAGAGACCCAGTACTTC
>many|TRBV24-1|TRBD1|TRBJ1-5
CATSDLTGASCGNQPQHF
TGTGCCACCAGTGATTTGACAGGGGCCTCGTGTGGCAATCAGCCCCAGCATTTT
>many|TRBV3-1|TRBD2|TRBJ2-2
CASSPALAGNTGELFF
TGTGCCAGCAGCCCCGCCCTAGCGGGTAACACCGGGGAGCTGTTTTTT
>NA|TRBV28|NA|TRBJ2-7
CASSFGRSYEQYF
TGTGCCAGCAGTTTCGGGCGATCCTACGAGCAGTACTTC
>NA|TRBV20-1|NA|TRBJ2-6
CSAAGHLLPGANVLTF
TGCAGTGCTGCGGGACATCTTCTCCCTGGGGCCAACGTCCTGACTTTC
>once|TRBV30|TRBD1|TRBJ1-2
CAWNKQGWNYGYTF
TGTGCCTGGAATAAACAGGGGTGGAACTATGGCTACACCTTC
>NA|TRBV7-2|NA|TRBJ2-7
CASSFPGAEQYF
TGTGCCAGCAGCTTCCCCGGGGCCGAGCAGTACTTC
>NA|TRBV7-2|NA|TRBJ2-7
CASSDPPTGRNEQYF
TGTGCCAGCAGCGACCCGCCGACCGGACGGAACGAGCAGTACTTC
>NA|TRBV28|NA|TRBJ2-7
CASSLYQFSYEQYF
TGTGCCAGCAGTTTATACCAGTTTTCCTACGAGCAGTACTTC
>many|TRBV15|TRBD1|TRBJ2-7
CATSREQGVPYEQYF
TGTGCCACCAGCAGAGAGCAGGGGGTTCCCTACGAGCAGTACTTC
>NA|TRBV28|TRBD2|TRBJ2-5
CASSPTLAGGETQYF
TGTGCCAGCAGTCCAACGCTAGCGGGAGGAGAGACCCAGTACTTC
>many|TRBV5-8|TRBD1|TRBJ1-1
CASSVQGTEAFF
TGTGCCAGCAGCGTACAGGGGACTGAAGCTTTCTTT
>few|TRBV20-1|NA|TRBJ2-5
CSARGQETQYF
TGCAGTGCACGGGGACAAGAGACCCAGTACTTC
>many|TRBV12-3/TRBV12-4|NA|TRBJ1-5
CASTTRRTDKPQHF
TGTGCCAGCACAACACGGAGGACAGACAAGCCCCAGCATTTT
>many|TRBV20-1|NA|TRBJ2-3
CSAPGGDTQYF
TGCAGTGCTCCCGGCGGAGATACGCAGTATTTT
>many|TRBV6-5|NA|TRBJ1-5
CASSHIQGQPQHF
TGTGCCAGCAGCCACATACAGGGTCAGCCCCAGCATTTT
>many|TRBV30|TRBD1|TRBJ2-7
CAWSVLATGVEQYF
TGTGCCTGGAGTGTACTCGCGACAGGGGTCGAGCAGTACTTC
>many|TRBV27|TRBD1|TRBJ1-1
CASSLGLRGKAFF
TGTGCCAGCAGTTTAGGCCTCAGGGGGAAGGCTTTCTTT
>many|TRBV6-2/TRBV6-3|NA|TRBJ2-7
CASSKDGTYEQYF
TGTGCCAGCAGTAAGGACGGGACCTACGAGCAGTACTTC
>many|TRBV6-5|NA|TRBJ2-2
CASRYWRSNTGELFF
TGTGCCAGCAGATACTGGAGATCGAACACCGGGGAGCTGTTTTTT
>NA|TRBV27|TRBD1|TRBJ2-5
CASSMDRARETQYF
TGTGCCAGCAGCATGGACAGGGCCCGAGAGACCCAGTACTTC
>few|TRBV28|NA|TRBJ1-1
CASSSPNTEAFF
TGTGCCAGCAGTTCCCCGAACACTGAAGCTTTCTTT
>NA|TRBV2|NA|TRBJ1-5
CASSERGGNQPQHF
TGTGCCAGCAGTGAGCGAGGGGGCAATCAGCCCCAGCATTTT
>many|TRBV20-1|TRBD1|TRBJ1-1
CRAGTGNTEAFF
TGCAGGGCCGGGACAGGGAACACTGAAGCTTTCTTT
>few|TRBV4-1|TRBD2|TRBJ2-7
CASSQDLQSTSGRYSYEQYF
TGCGCCAGCAGCCAAGATCTTCAGTCGACTAGCGGGAGGTATAGCTACGAGCAGTACTTC
>many|TRBV7-3|NA|TRBJ1-3
CASSLNSNSGNTIYF
TGTGCCAGCAGCTTAAACAGTAACTCTGGAAACACCATATATTTT
>many|TRBV15|NA|TRBJ2-4
CATSRDPQTGIQYF
TGTGCCACCAGCAGAGATCCACAGACGGGGATACAGTACTTC
>many|TRBV7-3|NA|TRBJ2-2
CASSGGGTATGELFF
TGTGCCAGCAGTGGTGGAGGGACCGCCACCGGGGAGCTGTTTTTT
>NA|TRBV6-1|NA|TRBJ2-7
CASSESGVGRSYEQYF
TGTGCCAGCAGTGAAAGTGGGGTAGGCCGATCCTACGAGCAGTACTTC